The 18 T cell receptor beta chains below come from one sample, sequenced in a study of T cells in Graves' hyperthyroidism and ophthalmopathy. Amplified regions were TCR beta CDR3 sequences from RNA transcripts. First-round RT-PCR of the TCR CDR3 relied on the HTBI primer set. TCRdb re-analysed the multiplex PCR reads in MiXCR, keeping a single row per CDR3 protein. Of around 300,000 distinct CDR3 sequences detected, 15% to 20% appear once; the ten largest clones hold under 45%. Sequencing input: blood. The origin of the receptors is a man in his fifties with Graves' ophthalmopathy.

This chain links TRBV24-1 with TRBJ1-5; no clear D gene. This CDR3 comprises 14 residues. V was clipped by 3 bases and J by 5 bases, with 10 bases between them. Germline V gives CDR1 KGHDR, CDR2 SFDVKD. The CDR3 bases are TGTGCCACCAGTGATGGTGCTTTCGATCAGCCCCAGCATTTT. The encoded protein is CATSDGAFDQPQHF.

This clonotype was found many times. The V and J genes are TRBV4-1 and TRBJ2-1; D possibly corresponds to TRBD1 (6 bases). V gave up 2 bases and J gave up 3 bases, with 17 bases separating them. CDR3 length: 17 amino acids. Germline lookup yields CDR1 MGHRA and CDR2 YSYEKL. CDR3 DNA: TGCGCCAGCAGCCAACCACACAGGGCCTCCCGCTACAATGAGCAGTTCTTC. Protein sequence: CASSQPHRASRYNEQFF.

This clonotype was seen repeatedly, ten times or more. J is TRBJ2-3 and V is TRBV12-3 or TRBV12-4; D ambiguous. V lost 6 bases and J lost 6, with 10 bases in between. This CDR3 region has 12 residues. The CDR3 sequence is CASSREWDTQYF. Written as DNA, the CDR3 is TGTGCCAGCAGCCGAGAGTGGGATACGCAGTATTTT.

The J gene is TRBJ2-1, the V gene TRBV20-1, with 8 bases that match TRBD1. Per germline, CDR1 DFQATT and CDR2 SNEGSKA (reference sequence). After removal of 3 bases from V and 7 bases from J, the junction contained 8 bases not matched to a gene. CDR3 length: 14 amino acids. CDR3 loop: CSARYRTGTNEQFF. CDR3 nucleotide sequence: TGCAGTGCTAGGTACCGGACAGGGACGAATGAGCAGTTCTTC.

Concerning this clonotype itself: The junction departs from germline at one end; a sequencing error may be responsible. V and J are TRBV20-1 and TRBJ1-1; D unresolved. The CDR3 has 11 amino acids. CDR1 is DFQATT and CDR2 is SNEGSKA in the germline V gene (reference sequence). The CDR3 protein is CSVRENAEAFF. In DNA form, the CDR3 reads TGCAGTGTTAGAGAAAACGCTGAAGCTTTCTTT.

This clonotype was seen at least ten times. The V call is TRBV7-2, the J call TRBJ2-1; D not certain. From germline, CDR1 is SGHTA and CDR2 FQGNSA. This CDR3 spans 12 amino acids. With 2 bases removed from V and 2 bases from J, the gap between germline ends came to 1 base. CDR3 region: CASSLPYNEQFF. In nucleotides, the CDR3 is TGTGCCAGCAGCTTACCCTACAATGAGCAGTTCTTC.

In this sample, this clonotype turned up a few times. This chain connects TRBV2 to TRBJ1-5, with D perhaps matching TRBD1 (6 bases). Germline assignment: CDR1 SNHLY and CDR2 FYNNEI. The CDR3 runs to 14 residues. Trimming stripped 6 bases from V and 0 bases from J, with 9 bases between. CDR3 DNA sequence: TGTGCCAGCAGAGACAGGTTTAGCAATCAGCCCCAGCATTTT. Protein: CASRDRFSNQPQHF.

This chain joins TRBV6-1 and TRBJ2-1, with 7 bases identical to TRBD1. This CDR3 is 16 amino acids long. The germline CDR1 and CDR2 sequences are MNHNS and SASEGT. Trimming removed 6 bases from V and 2 bases from J; junction bases left unmatched: 10. The CDR3: CASRTSTGLAYNEQFF. The CDR3 DNA is TGTGCCAGCAGAACTTCGACAGGGCTGGCCTACAATGAGCAGTTCTTC.

The chain joins TRBV28 to TRBJ1-5; D might be TRBD1 (5 bases). The CDR3 spans 14 residues. Germline CDR1 is MDHEN and CDR2 is SYDVKM. Trimming pared 3 bases from V and 5 bases from J, leaving 11 bases between. The CDR3 nucleotides read TGTGCCAGCAGTTTTCTCAGGGTCGATCAGCCCCAGCATTTT. This encodes CASSFLRVDQPQHF.

This clonotype was found a few times. The chain carries TRBV6-1 and TRBJ2-1, with 9 nucleotides matching TRBD2. The junction had 9 bases not matched to a gene; V was cut back by 5 bases and J by 4 bases. This CDR3 spans 16 amino acids. Germline loops: CDR1 MNHNS, CDR2 SASEGT. In nucleotides, the CDR3 is TGTGCCAGCAGTTTTAGGCTAGCGGGGATATACAATGAGCAGTTCTTC. Its protein is CASSFRLAGIYNEQFF.

This clonotype was seen at least ten times. The CDR3 region has the DNA TGTGCCTCCCTGAGTCAGGGCTCTGGGGCCAACGTCCTGACTTTC. This translates into CASLSQGSGANVLTF. The V and J genes are TRBV30 and TRBJ2-6; maybe TRBD1 (5 bases). Trimming cost V 7 bases and J 0 bases, with 13 bases left between them. This CDR3 has 15 amino acids. CDR1 is GTSNPN, CDR2 SVGIG, per germline (reference sequence).

This clonotype was recorded at least ten times. V usage is TRBV3-1 and J usage is TRBJ1-6, with D perhaps matching TRBD1 (6 bases). In germline, CDR1 is LGHDT, CDR2 YNNKEL (reference sequence). V was clipped by 4 bases and J by 15 bases, with 13 bases between them. This CDR3 region has 12 residues. CDR3 DNA: TGTGCCAGCAGCCTCCAGGGGCGGTACCTCCACTTT. It codes for CASSLQGRYLHF. The full variable domain, in which reference TRBV3-1 and TRBJ1-6 provide the parts outside the CDR3, is DTAVSQTPKYLVTQMGNDKSIKCEQNLGHDTMYWYKQDSKKFLKIMFSYNNKELIINETVPNRFSPKSPDKAHLNLHINSLELGDSAVYFCASSLQGRYLHFGNGTRLTVT.

This clonotype was recorded many times. J is TRBJ2-4 and V is TRBV18; no definite D call. CDR3 length: 15 amino acids. Germline V lookup: CDR1 KGHSH, CDR2 LQKENI. V was clipped by 0 bases and J by 0 bases, with 6 bases between them. CDR3 residues: CASSPPALAKNIQYF. CDR3 nucleotide sequence: TGTGCCAGCTCACCACCGGCCCTAGCCAAAAACATTCAGTACTTC.

Ten or more counts support this clonotype. The rearrangement uses TRBV20-1 and TRBJ2-5; 8 nucleotides agree with TRBD2. The CDR3 extends over 14 amino acids. Germline-derived CDR1 and CDR2 are DFQATT and SNEGSKA (reference sequence). V lost 3 bases, J lost 5 bases, and 8 bases stayed unmatched. This CDR3 is CSARGSGSSETQYF. The DNA of the CDR3 is TGCAGTGCTAGGGGGAGCGGGAGTTCGGAGACCCAGTACTTC.

The table lists this clonotype with many counts. The V and J genes are TRBV7-2 and TRBJ2-1, with TRBD2 as a possible D gene (6 bases). Trimming shortened V by 5 bases and J by 9 bases, and 17 bases separated the two germline ends. In germline, CDR1 is SGHTA, CDR2 FQGNSA. The CDR3 is 14 residues long. CDR3 nucleotide sequence: TGTGCCAGCAGCCACGACCTAGCGCAAGTTGAGCAGTTCTTC. Translating it yields CASSHDLAQVEQFF.

The J gene is TRBJ1-2, the V gene TRBV5-1, with 8 bases aligning to TRBD1. CDR1 and CDR2 from the germline V gene are SGHRS and YFSETQ. V shed 6 bases, J shed 4 bases, and the junction held 11 bases outside the gene matches. The CDR3 sequence is 15 residues long. The CDR3 DNA reads TGCGCCAGCACCCCGACCCCCGACAGGGGCTATGGCTACACCTTC. Translation: CASTPTPDRGYGYTF. Combining the CDR3 with reference TRBV5-1 and TRBJ1-2 gives the whole variable domain KAGVTQTPRYLIKTRGQQVTLSCSPISGHRSVSWYQQTPGQGLQFLFEYFSETQRNKGNFPGRFSGRQFSNSRSEMNVSTLELGDSALYLCASTPTPDRGYGYTFGSGTRLTVV.

In this sample, this clonotype turned up once. The rearrangement uses TRBV6-1 and TRBJ1-5; TRBD1 matches at 8 bases. The CDR3 runs 16 residues. V dropped 0 bases and J dropped 6; count of bases not matched to a gene: 7. Germline values: CDR1 MNHNS, CDR2 SASEGT. DNA for the CDR3: TGTGCCAGCAGTGAAGCCCGGACAGGGAACTCTCAGCCCCAGCATTTT. Encoded protein: CASSEARTGNSQPQHF.

CDR3 sequence (DNA): TGTGCCAGCAGTGCTTCCGGGACGAGCTCTGGAAACACCATATATTTT. Translated: CASSASGTSSGNTIYF. The rearrangement uses TRBV2 and TRBJ1-3, with D possibly matching TRBD1 (5 bases). From germline, CDR1 is SNHLY and CDR2 FYNNEI. With 4 bases removed from V and 0 bases from J, the gap between germline ends came to 13 bases. This CDR3 is 16 amino acids long.